The TCR beta chain under discussion was sequenced for a study of control samples from healthy donors and cancer patients. The repertoire was sequenced with immunoSEQ multiplex PCR; TCRdb's copy has only in-frame clones and lacks some. The table has more than 95,000 clones, more than 75% seen once; the top ten hold approximately 2.2%. Germline lookup yields CDR1 SGHKS and CDR2 YYEKEE (reference sequence). Deletions cut 1 base from V and 5 bases from J, with 13 bases between. The CDR3 contains 15 residues. The chain employs TRBV5-5 and TRBJ2-1; a possible D gene is TRBD2 (6 bases). Sequencing input: blood. This clonotype was obtained from a woman between 70 and 85 years old in good health. The CDR3 region is CASSLFSGGHNEQFF. CDR3 DNA: TGTGCCAGCAGCTTGTTTAGCGGTGGCCACAATGAGCAGTTCTTC.